One and the same sample provided the 21 T cell receptor beta chains below, sequenced in a study of PD-1 blockade in classical Hodgkin lymphoma. This sample's time point: cycle 4 day 1 (C4D1), after around six weeks of nivolumab. Each of the patients experienced relapse following autologous stem cell transplantation, and their brentuximab vedotin exposure differed. Thawed PBMCs were the source of CD4+ T cells, purified by magnetic negative selection. The assay was immunoSEQ multiplex PCR, and TCRdb's table has in-frame clones only and misses some. The sample includes some 19,000 clones, about three quarters seen only once; the top ten take approximately 2.2%. Sequencing used CD4+ T cells from blood, obtained before the fourth cycle of nivolumab. These receptors originate from a human donor with classical Hodgkin lymphoma.

The chain uses TRBV5-1 and TRBJ1-4, with D uncertain. This CDR3 is built from 17 residues. The V gene lost 4 bases and the J gene lost 0 bases, with 16 bases spanning the gap. Germline V gene lookup returns CDR1 SGHRS and CDR2 YFSETQ. CDR3 coding DNA: TGCGCCAGCAGCCCCGGTTTGATGGCGGCAACTAATGAAAAACTGTTTTTT. Translating gives CASSPGLMAATNEKLFF.

The gene calls are TRBV2 and TRBJ2-7, with D uncertain. Germline values: CDR1 SNHLY, CDR2 FYNNEI. The CDR3 spans 13 residues. V gave up 8 bases and J gave up 7 bases, with 18 bases separating them. CDR3 coding DNA: TGTGCCAGCTCATTTAAACAAATGGGGGAGCAGTACTTC. Protein product: CASSFKQMGEQYF.

The rearrangement joins TRBV28 to TRBJ1-4; TRBD1 aligns across 7 bases. V dropped 5 bases and J dropped 5; count of bases not matched to a gene: 8. Germline values: CDR1 MDHEN, CDR2 SYDVKM. The CDR3 is made up of 15 amino acids. The CDR3 here is CASSATGTENEKLFF. CDR3 sequence (DNA): TGTGCCAGCAGTGCGACTGGGACAGAAAATGAAAAACTGTTTTTT.

V gene TRBV5-4 combines with J gene TRBJ1-2, with TRBD1 matching over 7 bases. CDR1 is SGHNT and CDR2 is YYREEE in the germline V gene (reference sequence). The trim removed 3 bases at V and 8 bases at J, leaving 13 bases unmatched. The CDR3 extends over 15 amino acids. CDR3 sequence reads: CASSSGDRLYGGYTF. CDR3 bases: TGTGCCAGCAGCTCGGGGGACAGACTCTATGGGGGCTACACCTTC.

This clone was recorded once. The chain carries TRBV6-6 and TRBJ1-6; tentative D call: TRBD1 (5 bases). The CDR3 has 15 residues. The V gene's germline CDR1 is MNHNY and CDR2 SVGAGI (reference sequence). Trimming shortened V by 6 bases and J by 2 bases, and 11 bases separated the two germline ends. This chain's CDR3 is CASRLDSAYNSPLHF. CDR3 coding DNA: TGTGCCAGCAGATTAGACAGCGCCTATAATTCACCCCTCCACTTT.

CDR3 nucleotides: TGTGCCAGCAGCCATGGAAACGAAATAAGAGAGGGGGCTTTCTTT. Protein sequence: CASSHGNEIREGAFF. The V gene is TRBV5-4, the J gene TRBJ1-1, with a weak D call TRBD1 (5 bases). CDR1 and CDR2 (germline): SGHNT, YYREEE (reference sequence). The CDR3 extends over 15 amino acids. The V gene lost 4 bases and the J gene lost 11 bases, with 24 bases spanning the gap.

The V call is TRBV11-2, the J call TRBJ1-6; D call uncertain. This CDR3 is 16 amino acids long. The V end lost 2 bases, the J end lost 10 bases, and 18 bases lay between the germline ends. Germline lookup yields CDR1 SGHAT and CDR2 FQNNGV. CDR3: CASSLSPGGPGSPLHF. CDR3 sequence (DNA): TGTGCCAGCAGCTTATCCCCAGGAGGTCCGGGCTCACCCCTCCACTTT.

This clone is medium-sized (0.01 to 0.1%) by share. The V and J genes are TRBV30 and TRBJ1-3; D unclear. CDR1 is GTSNPN, CDR2 SVGIG, per germline (reference sequence). The V end was cut by 2 bases, the J end by 0 bases, with 11 bases between. The CDR3 totals 15 residues. CDR3 amino acids: CAWSPSLNSGNTIYF. As DNA, the CDR3 is TGTGCCTGGAGTCCATCCCTTAACTCTGGAAACACCATATATTTT. The full variable domain, completed using reference TRBV30 and TRBJ1-3, is SQTIHQWPATLVQPVGSPLSLECTVEGTSNPNLYWYRQAAGRGLQLLFYSVGIGQISSEVPQNLSASRPQDRQFILSSKKLLLSDSGFYLCAWSPSLNSGNTIYFGEGSWLTVV.

The chain joins TRBV4-3 to TRBJ2-7; tentative D call: TRBD2 (5 bases). Trimming took off 0 bases at V and 6 bases at J, with 15 bases between the two ends. Per germline, CDR1 LGHNA and CDR2 YSLEER. This CDR3 contains 15 residues. The CDR3 nucleotides are TGCGCCAGCAGCCAAGATCGAACTAGTTTTACCGAGCAGTACTTC. Protein: CASSQDRTSFTEQYF.

The rearrangement joins TRBV6-6 to TRBJ2-1, with D unresolved. Germline V lookup: CDR1 MNHNY, CDR2 SVGAGI (reference sequence). The CDR3 is 12 residues long. V lost 2 bases to trimming and J lost 10 bases, with 9 bases between them. This CDR3 reads CASSYPTWEQFF. The CDR3 bases are TGTGCCAGCAGTTACCCTACATGGGAGCAGTTCTTC.

The gene calls are TRBV5-4 and TRBJ2-1; D not resolved. The germline V gene has CDR1 SGHNT and CDR2 YYREEE (reference sequence). V was pared by 0 bases and J by 0 bases, with 7 bases between. This CDR3 has 15 amino acids. The CDR3 nucleotides read TGTGCCAGCAGCTTGGTACCAGGCTCCTACAATGAGCAGTTCTTC. Protein product: CASSLVPGSYNEQFF.

This sequence joins TRBV27 and TRBJ2-1; 9 bases fit TRBD1. CDR3 length: 17 residues. The junction had 9 bases not matched to a gene; V was cut back by 2 bases and J by 4 bases. Germline CDR1 is MNHEY and CDR2 is SMNVEV (reference sequence). CDR3 loop: CASSLVFRDREYNEQFF. For the CDR3, the DNA is TGTGCCAGCAGTTTAGTGTTTAGGGACAGGGAGTACAATGAGCAGTTCTTC.

The chain uses TRBV4-3 and TRBJ2-7; 7 bases match TRBD1. V gave up 0 bases and J gave up 0 bases; unmatched junction bases: 8. Germline V gene lookup returns CDR1 LGHNA and CDR2 YSLEER. The CDR3 is made up of 17 amino acids. The DNA for the CDR3 is TGCGCCAGCAGCCAAGATCCCTCCGGGACAGACTCCTACGAGCAGTACTTC. The encoded protein is CASSQDPSGTDSYEQYF.

V gene TRBV4-2 combines with J gene TRBJ1-3; no reliable D call. This CDR3 has 15 amino acids. Germline assignment: CDR1 LGHNA and CDR2 YNFKEQ. Trimming left V 0 bases short and J 2 bases short, with 8 bases between. CDR3 nucleotides: TGTGCCAGCAGCCAAGATTTTGCGGCTGGAAACACCATATATTTT. Its protein is CASSQDFAAGNTIYF.

In DNA, the CDR3 is TGTGCCAGCAGCTCTACAGGGCTTGGCTATGGCTACACCTTC. Its protein is CASSSTGLGYGYTF. V usage is TRBV7-2 and J usage is TRBJ1-2; possibly TRBD1 for D (6 bases). The CDR3 spans 14 residues. V lost 4 bases, J lost 4 bases, and 13 bases lay in between. From germline, CDR1 is SGHTA and CDR2 FQGNSA.

J is TRBJ1-2 and V is TRBV29-1; perhaps TRBD1 as D (5 bases). The CDR3 runs to 11 residues. Trimming pared 6 bases from V and 8 bases from J, leaving 13 bases between. CDR1 is SQVTM, CDR2 ANQGSEA, per germline. This CDR3 is CSVGIRAGYTF. The CDR3 DNA is TGCAGCGTAGGAATCAGGGCCGGCTACACCTTC.

This clone was seen more than once but under ten times. This sequence joins TRBV30 and TRBJ1-5; perhaps TRBD1 as D (6 bases). V lost 2 bases and J lost 6, with 23 bases in between. The V gene's germline CDR1 is GTSNPN and CDR2 SVGIG (reference sequence). This CDR3 contains 17 residues. The CDR3 is CAWSPRRPDRRGQPQHF. CDR3 DNA: TGTGCCTGGAGTCCACGGCGGCCGGACAGAAGAGGTCAGCCCCAGCATTTT. Variable domain in full (rest from reference TRBV30 and TRBJ1-5): SQTIHQWPATLVQPVGSPLSLECTVEGTSNPNLYWYRQAAGRGLQLLFYSVGIGQISSEVPQNLSASRPQDRQFILSSKKLLLSDSGFYLCAWSPRRPDRRGQPQHFGDGTRLSIL.

This clone was detected only a few times. The chain uses TRBV27 and TRBJ1-2; D unresolved. V lost 3 bases and J lost 8, with 13 bases in between. Germline CDR1 is MNHEY and CDR2 is SMNVEV (reference sequence). This CDR3 comprises 13 residues. The CDR3, as DNA: TGTGCCAGCAGTTTCGGGCACTCTTACGGCTACACCTTC. It yields the protein CASSFGHSYGYTF.

This chain uses TRBV27 with TRBJ2-5; weak D call: TRBD1 (6 bases). CDR3 length: 14 residues. Trimming stripped 3 bases from V and 5 bases from J, with 13 bases between. In germline, CDR1 is MNHEY, CDR2 SMNVEV (reference sequence). The CDR3 region is CASSFQGFRETQYF. DNA of the CDR3: TGTGCCAGCAGTTTCCAGGGGTTCAGGGAGACCCAGTACTTC.

The chain is built from TRBV19 and TRBJ1-1; a possible D gene is TRBD1 (6 bases). The V end was cut by 0 bases, the J end by 1 base, with 9 bases between. CDR1 LNHDA and CDR2 SQIVND come from the germline V gene (reference sequence). The CDR3 runs 15 residues. The CDR3 nucleotides are TGTGCCAGTAGTATAGACGTGACAGGGAACACTGAAGCTTTCTTT. Protein sequence: CASSIDVTGNTEAFF. The full variable domain, rest sourced from reference TRBV19 and TRBJ1-1, is DGGITQSPKYLFRKEGQNVTLSCEQNLNHDAMYWYRQDPGQGLRLIYYSQIVNDFQKGDIAEGYSVSREKKESFPLTVTSAQKNPTAFYLCASSIDVTGNTEAFFGQGTRLTVV.

The rearrangement links TRBV18 to TRBJ2-7; the D call may be TRBD1 or TRBD2 (5 bases each). Germline CDR1 and CDR2: KGHSH and LQKENI. The CDR3 contains 13 residues. Trimming cost V 3 bases and J 1 base, with 7 bases left between them. The CDR3 DNA follows: TGTGCCAGCTCACCGGGGGTTTCCTACGAGCAGTACGTC. This sequence encodes CASSPGVSYEQYV.